These T cell receptor beta chains were read from a single sample in a study of OX40 agonist ivuxolimab in advanced cancers. Data came from immunoSEQ multiplex PCR; TCRdb stores just in-frame clones and leaves some out. The table has roughly 46,000 clones, around 83% seen once. The sample here was CD4+ or CD8+ T cells sorted from blood, taken in a trial of the OX40 agonist ivuxolimab. The receptors originated from an adult with an advanced solid tumor such as melanoma, head and neck, liver or kidney cancer. Both conserved end residues are part of each CDR3. A D gene is named only where the DNA matches it firmly. Clone sizes are given selectively: once, few, many, or a class where the clone is expanded.

>TRBJ2-7|TRBV6-1|.|TRBD1
TGTGCCAGCAGTAGGGACAGAACCTACGAGCAGTACTTC
CASSRDRTYEQYF
>TRBJ2-3|TRBV7-5|.|.
TGTGCCAGCAGCCCCCGGACTGTGGGGACAGATACGCAGTATTTT
CASSPRTVGTDTQYF
>TRBJ2-4|TRBV7-9|few|.
TGTGCCAGCAGCTTAGGAGGACAGACAGCCAAAAACATTCAGTACTTC
CASSLGGQTAKNIQYF
>TRBJ1-2|TRBV4-1|.|.
TGCGCCAGCAGCCAAGAAGGCGTTGGCTACACCTTC
CASSQEGVGYTF
>TRBJ2-3|TRBV5-1|once|TRBD2
TGCGCCAGCAGCTTTAGCGGGGCCCCCACAGATACGCAGTATTTT
CASSFSGAPTDTQYF
>TRBJ2-3|TRBV19|.|.
TGTGCCAGTTTGGATGTCGGTGGCACAGATACGCAGTATTTT
CASLDVGGTDTQYF
>TRBJ1-6|TRBV19|.|.
TGTGCCAGTAGTGGGGACATCCCCGGGCCCCTCCACTTT
CASSGDIPGPLHF
>TRBJ1-4|TRBV5-6|.|.
TGTGCCAGCAGCTTCCTGGACTCAACCGCGGGGGAAAAACTGTTTTTT
CASSFLDSTAGEKLFF
>TRBJ1-6|TRBV6-1|.|.
TGTGCCAGCAGTAACCTCGGACAGCCCCTTTCACCCCTCCACTTT
CASSNLGQPLSPLHF
>TRBJ2-5|TRBV7-2|.|TRBD1
TGTGCCAGCAGACCTCCCGGGACAGGGGGCATGGAGACCCAGTACTTC
CASRPPGTGGMETQYF
>TRBJ1-1|TRBV7-2|.|.
TGTGCCAGCAGCCCCCGGGCAACGAACACTGAAGCTTTCTTT
CASSPRATNTEAFF
>TRBJ2-1|TRBV7-8|.|.
TGTGCCAGCAGCCCGGACGGATCAAAATACAATGAGCAGTTCTTC
CASSPDGSKYNEQFF
>TRBJ2-3|TRBV19|once|.
TGTGCCAGTAGTGGGGGGCTTAAAGCGTTCACAGATACGCAGTATTTT
CASSGGLKAFTDTQYF
>TRBJ1-2|TRBV6-1|.|TRBD1
TGTGCCAGCAGGTTCCGACAGGGGGCTGACTATGGCTACACCTTC
CASRFRQGADYGYTF
>TRBJ2-7|TRBV7-2|.|.
TGTGCCAGCAGCTTAGACTACGAGCAGTACTTC
CASSLDYEQYF
>TRBJ2-2|TRBV11-3|once|.
TGTGCCAGCAGCTTAGTGGGGGGAAACACCGGGGAGCTGTTTTTT
CASSLVGGNTGELFF
>TRBJ1-6|TRBV5-1|.|TRBD1
TGCGCCAGCAGCTTGTCCGGACAGGGCAATTCACCCCTCCACTTT
CASSLSGQGNSPLHF
>TRBJ1-1|TRBV11-2|once|TRBD1
TGTGCCAGCAGCCTGACAGGGTTTGATGAAGCTTTCTTT
CASSLTGFDEAFF
>TRBJ2-6|TRBV27|.|.
TGTGCCAGCAAAGCCTCTGGGGCCAACGTCCTGACTTTC
CASKASGANVLTF
>TRBJ2-7|TRBV30|.|TRBD2
TGTGCCTGGAGTAGCGGGGGGGCGATCGAGCAGTACTTC
CAWSSGGAIEQYF
>TRBJ2-7|TRBV7-9|.|.
TGTGCCAGCAGCCGCCCAGGGCCCTACGAGCAGTACTTC
CASSRPGPYEQYF
>TRBJ1-2|TRBV6-5|.|TRBD1
TGTGCCAGCAGGACAGGGGAGTCTAACTATGGCTACACCTTC
CASRTGESNYGYTF
>TRBJ1-1|TRBV7-3|once|.
TGTGCCAGCAGACAGTTTGGATTTGGGAACACTGAAGCTTTCTTT
CASRQFGFGNTEAFF
>TRBJ1-6|TRBV2|few|.
TGTGCCAGCAGTCAATCCAGGGTAAATTCACCCCTCCACTTT
CASSQSRVNSPLHF
>TRBJ2-1|TRBV9|few|TRBD2
TGTGCCAGCAGCCGGACTAGCGGGGGGAAGTTCTTC
CASSRTSGGKFF
>TRBJ1-2|TRBV18|few|.
TGTGCCAGCTCACCCGAACGCCAGTCTGGCTACACCTTC
CASSPERQSGYTF
>TRBJ1-5|TRBV7-9|few|.
TGTGCCAGCAGCTCCGGGGTGATCAGCCCCCAGCATTTT
CASSSGVISPQHF
>TRBJ1-2|TRBV15|.|TRBD1
TGTGCCACCAGCAGAGATCGGGACAGCCCTAACTATGGCTACACCTTC
CATSRDRDSPNYGYTF
>TRBJ2-7|TRBV10-2|once|.
TGCGCCAGCAGTGAGCGAGCGGACTCCTACGAGCAGTACTTC
CASSERADSYEQYF
>TRBJ1-2|TRBV7-8|.|.
TGTGCCAGCAGCCCCAGGGTGGGGAACTATGGCTACACCTTC
CASSPRVGNYGYTF
>TRBJ1-4|TRBV12-5|.|.
TGTGCTAGTGGTTTGACACCTGAAAAACTGTTTTTT
CASGLTPEKLFF
>TRBJ1-1|TRBV7-2|.|TRBD1
TGTGCCAGCAGAGGGACAGGGCCGAAGGCTTTCTTT
CASRGTGPKAFF
>TRBJ1-1|TRBV4-3|.|.
TGCGCCAGCAGCCCCGGAGCCGCCGGGGAAGCTTTCTTT
CASSPGAAGEAFF
>TRBJ1-2|TRBV7-8|.|.
TGTGCCAGCAGCTTAACTGCCCAGGGCCGCTATGGCTACACCTTC
CASSLTAQGRYGYTF
>TRBJ2-3|TRBV5-6|.|.
TGTGCCAGCAGCCCCCTAGACACAGATACGCAGTATTTT
CASSPLDTDTQYF
>TRBJ1-2|TRBV5-1|.|.
TGTGCCAGCAGCTGGTCAAGCGGTGGCTACACCTTC
CASSWSSGGYTF
>TRBJ2-3|TRBV13|.|TRBD2
TGTGCCAGCAGCTCCTTAGCGGGGGGGCCGACTTTTGATACGCAGTATTTT
CASSSLAGGPTFDTQYF
>TRBJ2-7|TRBV2|.|.
TGTGCCAGCATCCAACTAGGTTTCTACGAGCAGTACTTC
CASIQLGFYEQYF
>TRBJ2-1|TRBV5-1|.|.
TGCGCCAGCAGCTTGGGCTACGCTGAGCAGTTCTTC
CASSLGYAEQFF
>TRBJ1-3|TRBV7-8|.|.
TGTGCCAGCAGCACATACCGGGCAAGCTCTGGAAACACCATATATTTT
CASSTYRASSGNTIYF
>TRBJ2-3|TRBV7-2|few|.
TGTGCCAGCAGCTTAGGTTGGGGGACAGATACGCAGTATTTT
CASSLGWGTDTQYF
>TRBJ1-1|TRBV6-5|.|TRBD1
TGTGCCAGCAGTAAGCGGGACAGCCATTACACTGAAGCTTTCTTT
CASSKRDSHYTEAFF
>TRBJ1-5|TRBV6-5|.|.
TGTGCCAGCACCCTGAGAGTCAATCAGCCCCAGCATTTT
CASTLRVNQPQHF
>TRBJ2-3|TRBV5-1|.|TRBD2
TGCGCCAGCAGCTTGGATGGCCGGTCTAGCGGGAGGGCAGATACGCAGTATTTT
CASSLDGRSSGRADTQYF
>TRBJ2-1|TRBV6-5|.|.
TGTGCCAGCAGTTACTACGGGACTCGGCGTCACAATGAGCAGTTCTTC
CASSYYGTRRHNEQFF
>TRBJ2-3|TRBV25-1|.|.
TGTGCCAGCCTCTGGGCAGATACGCAGTATTTT
CASLWADTQYF
>TRBJ2-7|TRBV5-6|.|TRBD2
TGTGCCAGCAGCTTGGTGGGAGGGGTCGAGCAGTACTTC
CASSLVGGVEQYF
>TRBJ2-1|TRBV9|.|.
TGTGCCAGCAGCGTGGGGGGTTTGAATGAGCAGTTCTTC
CASSVGGLNEQFF
>TRBJ2-3|TRBV5-1|.|.
TGCGCCAGCAGCGGACAGCTCGGGACAGATACGCAGTATTTT
CASSGQLGTDTQYF
>TRBJ2-2|TRBV5-1|.|TRBD1
TGCGCCAGCAGCTGGGACAGCGCGAACACCGGGGAGCTGTTTTTT
CASSWDSANTGELFF
>TRBJ1-4|TRBV6-5|.|TRBD1
TGTGCCAGCGGGGGGACAGGGGCTGAAAAACTGTTTTTT
CASGGTGAEKLFF
>TRBJ1-4|TRBV19|.|TRBD1
TGTGCCAGTAAGAAAGGCCGGGGACAGGGTAATGAAAAACTGTTTTTT
CASKKGRGQGNEKLFF
>TRBJ2-3|TRBV4-3|few|TRBD2
TGCGCCAGCAGCCAAGGTAGCGGGGGGTTAGATACGCAGTATTTT
CASSQGSGGLDTQYF
>TRBJ1-6|TRBV5-1|few|.
TGCGCCAGCAGCCCGGTCGTTGTCTCCTATAATTCACCCCTCCACTTT
CASSPVVVSYNSPLHF
>TRBJ1-2|TRBV10-3|.|.
TGTGCCATCAGTGAACGCCCGACAGCTAACTATGGCTACACCTTC
CAISERPTANYGYTF
>TRBJ2-5|TRBV7-2|.|.
TGTGCCAGCAGCTTGGGCCCCCCGCAAGAGCAGTACTTC
CASSLGPPQEQYF
>TRBJ2-1|TRBV6-6|few|TRBD2
TGTGCCAGCAGTTCCCCGGGGGGCTACAATGAGCAGTTCTTC
CASSSPGGYNEQFF